The next 28 T cell receptor beta chains were all read from a single sample in a study of cytomegalovirus exposure and HLA in healthy donors. TCRdb keeps only in-frame clones here, not all; method: immunoSEQ multiplex PCR. The sample includes about 260,000 clones, roughly 87% of them seen just once. Sequencing was performed on PBMCs. The receptor set was obtained from a woman aged 25 to 39 in good health and CMV-seronegative.

The chain employs TRBV2 and TRBJ1-5; 7 bases align to TRBD1. V lost 11 bases to trimming and J lost 4 bases; unmatched junction nucleotides: 5. The length of the CDR3 is 12 residues. CDR1 is SNHLY and CDR2 is FYNNEI in the germline V gene. CDR3 nucleotides: TGTGCCGTGGGACAGAGTAATCAGCCCCAGCATTTT. It is translated as CAVGQSNQPQHF.

V and J are TRBV27 and TRBJ2-2; D not resolved. Per the germline V gene, CDR1 is MNHEY and CDR2 is SMNVEV (reference sequence). Between the trimmed V and J ends, which lost 7 bases and 2 bases, there was a span of 11 bases. This CDR3 has 14 amino acids. The CDR3 coding sequence is TGTGCCAGCACCAGCGCTGGCAACACCGGGGAGCTGTTTTTT. This translates into CASTSAGNTGELFF.

V is TRBV9 and J is TRBJ2-7, with 7 nucleotides matching TRBD1. Germline CDR1 reads SGDLS; CDR2 reads YYNGEE. The V segment lost 0 bases and the J segment 3 bases; nucleotides outside the gene matches: 3. The CDR3 spans 14 residues. The CDR3 bases are TGTGCCAGCAGCGTAGGGGGACAGAGCTACGAGCAGTACTTC. Its protein is CASSVGGQSYEQYF.

J is TRBJ2-2 and V is TRBV5-6; unclear D gene. V shed 1 base and J shed 4 bases, with 5 bases lying between them. Looked up from germline, CDR1 is SGHDT and CDR2 is YYEEEE. The CDR3 extends over 13 amino acids. CDR3 sequence reads: CASSLSGTGELFF. The DNA of the CDR3 is TGTGCCAGCAGCTTGAGTGGCACCGGGGAGCTGTTTTTT.

V is TRBV4-3 and J is TRBJ2-1, with 13 positions matching TRBD2. This CDR3 has 17 residues. CDR1 LGHNA and CDR2 YSLEER come from the germline V gene. The ends lost 0 bases at V and 6 bases at J; junction bases unmatched: 5. The CDR3 spells CASSQEEGLAGSNEQFF. The CDR3 nucleotides are TGCGCCAGCAGCCAAGAGGAGGGACTAGCGGGAAGCAATGAGCAGTTCTTC.

The rearrangement joins TRBV5-1 to TRBJ2-5, with a weak D call TRBD2 (6 bases). The CDR3 spans 14 residues. V gave up 7 bases and J gave up 0 bases, with 13 bases separating them. The germline CDR1 and CDR2 sequences are SGHRS and YFSETQ. The CDR3 loop reads CASHRSGDQETQYF. The CDR3 coding sequence is TGCGCCAGCCACCGTTCGGGGGACCAAGAGACCCAGTACTTC.

The chain has TRBV29-1 and TRBJ2-1; no definite D call. Trimming took 7 bases from V and 5 from J, leaving 6 bases between them. Germline V gene lookup returns CDR1 SQVTM and CDR2 ANQGSEA. The CDR3 consists of 10 residues. CDR3 in amino acids: CSAWDNEQFF. CDR3 nucleotide sequence: TGCAGCGCTTGGGACAATGAGCAGTTCTTC.

The chain is built from TRBV13 and TRBJ2-5; D is ambiguous. The V and J ends lost 2 bases and 3 bases respectively, with 7 bases between them. CDR1 is PRHDT and CDR2 is FYEKMQ in the germline V gene (reference sequence). This CDR3 region has 13 residues. CDR3 sequence reads: CASSLRVKETQYF. The DNA for the CDR3 is TGTGCCAGCAGCTTAAGGGTCAAAGAGACCCAGTACTTC.

This chain uses TRBV4-3 with TRBJ2-7, with D hard to call. Trimming removed 0 bases from V and 2 bases from J, with 11 bases in between. This CDR3 comprises 15 residues. Looked up from germline, CDR1 is LGHNA and CDR2 is YSLEER. The CDR3, as DNA: TGCGCCAGCAGCCAAGATTTTGGCAGGACCTACGAGCAGTACTTC. Its protein is CASSQDFGRTYEQYF.

The chain joins TRBV9 to TRBJ1-5; D ambiguous. The CDR3 loop spans 14 amino acids. The germline gives CDR1 SGDLS, CDR2 YYNGEE. Trimming took 4 bases from V and 2 from J, leaving 10 bases between them. In DNA, the CDR3 is TGTGCCAGCAGCCTAGGGTGGGGCAATCAGCCCCAGCATTTT. Its translation is CASSLGWGNQPQHF.

This sequence joins TRBV25-1 and TRBJ2-7; tentative D call: TRBD1 (6 bases). The length of the CDR3 is 13 residues. V lost 4 bases, J lost 5 bases, and 12 bases lay in between. CDR1 MGHDK and CDR2 SYGVNS come from the germline V gene. The chain's CDR3 is CASSVQGGNEQYF. The CDR3 nucleotides are TGTGCCAGCAGTGTCCAAGGGGGTAACGAGCAGTACTTC.

The chain employs TRBV6-5 and TRBJ2-1; TRBD1 aligns across 7 bases. Trimming cost V 4 bases and J 1 base; bases outside gene matches: 7. The V gene's germline CDR1 is MNHEY and CDR2 SVGAGI. The CDR3 sequence is 16 residues long. This CDR3 is CASSLGQPASYNEQFF. The CDR3 DNA sequence: TGTGCCAGCAGTTTGGGACAGCCGGCTTCCTACAATGAGCAGTTCTTC.

The genes are TRBV28 and TRBJ2-7; 9 bases match TRBD1. Germline trimming cut 1 base from V and 2 bases from J; bases unmatched to any gene: 6. CDR3 length: 16 amino acids. Germline V lookup: CDR1 MDHEN, CDR2 SYDVKM. In DNA form, the CDR3 reads TGTGCCAGCAGTTTATCGGGGACAGGGATCGCCTACGAGCAGTACTTC. Residues: CASSLSGTGIAYEQYF. The full variable domain, with the rest looked up from reference TRBV28 and TRBJ2-7, is DVKVTQSSRYLVKRTGEKVFLECVQDMDHENMFWYRQDPGLGLRLIYFSYDVKMKEKGDIPEGYSVSREKKERFSLILESASTNQTSMYLCASSLSGTGIAYEQYFGPGTRLTVT.

The chain joins TRBV6-4 to TRBJ2-3, with 8 positions matching TRBD2. V shed 5 bases and J 1 base; nucleotides not matched to a gene: 14. The CDR3 contains 18 residues. Germline values: CDR1 MRHNA, CDR2 SNTAGT. The CDR3 DNA reads TGTGCCAGCAGTATACCTAGGACTAGCAGAAAGGGCACAGATACGCAGTATTTT. It specifies CASSIPRTSRKGTDTQYF.

V is TRBV7-9 and J is TRBJ1-2; 10 nucleotides align to TRBD1. The CDR3 is made up of 13 amino acids. From germline, CDR1 is SEHNR and CDR2 FQNEAQ (reference sequence). V trimming: 4 bases; J trimming: 4 bases; junction bases outside the gene matches: 0. CDR3 nucleotide sequence: TGTGCCAGCAGCTGGGACAGGGGCTATGGCTACACCTTC. This encodes CASSWDRGYGYTF.

V and J are TRBV10-3 and TRBJ1-2; 7 bases fit TRBD1. From germline, CDR1 is ENHRY and CDR2 SYGVKD. V shed 7 bases and J 4 bases; nucleotides not matched to a gene: 15. CDR3 length equals 16 residues. The CDR3 DNA reads as TGTGCCATCACCTTAGAGGACGGCGACAGGGCCTATGGCTACACCTTC. Its translation: CAITLEDGDRAYGYTF.

V usage is TRBV27 and J usage is TRBJ2-3, with D possibly being TRBD1 (6 bases). CDR3 length: 16 residues. V shed 5 bases and J shed 6 bases, with 21 bases lying between them. Germline V gene lookup returns CDR1 MNHEY and CDR2 SMNVEV (reference sequence). The CDR3 is CASSRNGGQGFDTQYF. The CDR3, as DNA: TGTGCCAGCAGTCGTAATGGGGGACAAGGGTTTGATACGCAGTATTTT.

The chain carries TRBV5-6 and TRBJ2-5; the D is unclear. Trimming removed 4 bases at V and 1 base at J, with 8 bases between. Germline CDR1 and CDR2: SGHDT and YYEEEE. This CDR3 has 13 residues. CDR3 in amino acids: CASSPRFQETQYF. The DNA for the CDR3 is TGTGCCAGCAGCCCTAGGTTCCAAGAGACCCAGTACTTC.

This clone was counted a single time. The chain uses TRBV19 and TRBJ2-1; weak D call: TRBD2 (5 bases). CDR1 is LNHDA, CDR2 SQIVND, per germline (reference sequence). Trimming left V 9 bases short and J 8 bases short, with 17 bases between. This CDR3 spans 13 amino acids. CDR3 nucleotide sequence: TGTGCCAGCACGCCCGCACGAGGGTATGAGCAGTTCTTC. As protein: CASTPARGYEQFF.

This chain joins TRBV4-3 and TRBJ2-7; D remains ambiguous. The CDR3 loop spans 14 amino acids. Germline V gene sequence: CDR1 LGHNA, CDR2 YSLEER. V shed 0 bases and J shed 3 bases, with 9 bases lying between them. The CDR3 reads CASSQDLVYYEQYF. The CDR3 DNA reads TGCGCCAGCAGCCAAGATCTGGTCTACTACGAGCAGTACTTC.

The chain has TRBV6-5 and TRBJ2-5, with 8 bases matching TRBD2. This CDR3 spans 15 amino acids. The J segment lost 7 bases and the V segment lost 0 bases, leaving 7 bases of the junction unmatched. Germline assignment: CDR1 MNHEY and CDR2 SVGAGI. CDR3 sequence: CASSYSNGRARTQYF. CDR3 DNA sequence: TGTGCCAGCAGTTACTCGAACGGGAGGGCCAGGACCCAGTACTTC.

The chain is built from TRBV7-2 and TRBJ2-5, with 9 bases that match TRBD1. CDR1 is SGHTA and CDR2 is FQGNSA in the germline V gene. The trim removed 4 bases at V and 5 bases at J, leaving 2 bases unmatched. CDR3 length: 13 residues. The CDR3 spells CASSSGQGETQYF. The CDR3 DNA follows: TGTGCCAGCAGCTCCGGACAGGGGGAGACCCAGTACTTC. The variable domain in full, completed from reference TRBV7-2 and TRBJ2-5, reads GAGVSQSPSNKVTEKGKDVELRCDPISGHTALYWYRQSLGQGLEFLIYFQGNSAPDKSGLPSDRFSAERTGGSVSTLTIQRTQQEDSAVYLCASSSGQGETQYFGPGTRLLVL.

J is TRBJ2-7 and V is TRBV18, with TRBD1 matching over 7 bases. The germline V gene encodes CDR1 KGHSH and CDR2 LQKENI. The CDR3 sequence is 14 residues long. Trimming cost V 4 bases and J 2 bases; bases outside gene matches: 5. CDR3 in amino acids: CASSHRDRAYEQYF. In DNA form, the CDR3 reads TGTGCCAGCTCACACCGGGACAGAGCCTACGAGCAGTACTTC.

This chain links TRBV27 with TRBJ1-5; D remains unclear. The CDR3 extends over 13 amino acids. Trimming stripped 1 base from V and 6 bases from J, with 7 bases between. Germline V CDR1 and CDR2: MNHEY, SMNVEV (reference sequence). The CDR3 nucleotides are TGTGCCAGCAGTTTATATTTGGGTCAGCCCCAGCATTTT. This gives the protein CASSLYLGQPQHF.

The chain uses TRBV29-1 and TRBJ1-1, with unresolved D. Trimming pared 6 bases from V and 10 bases from J, leaving 18 bases between. Germline V gene data show CDR1 as SQVTM and CDR2 as ANQGSEA. The CDR3 extends over 12 amino acids. The CDR3 DNA is TGCAGCGTCGGAGACCTTTACCCCCCAGCTTTCTTT. Translating it yields CSVGDLYPPAFF.

The chain is built from TRBV19 and TRBJ2-7; D may be TRBD2 (6 bases). Germline values: CDR1 LNHDA, CDR2 SQIVND (reference sequence). This CDR3 is 15 amino acids long. V lost 6 bases to trimming and J lost 1 base, with 16 bases between them. CDR3 DNA: TGTGCCAGTAGCCCCGCGGGACTTTCTTCCTACGAGCAGTACTTC. Translated: CASSPAGLSSYEQYF.

This chain joins TRBV4-2 and TRBJ2-1; D possibly corresponds to TRBD2 (6 bases). V was shortened by 0 bases and J by 0 bases, with 9 bases between the two germline ends. Looked up from germline, CDR1 is LGHNA and CDR2 is YNFKEQ. CDR3 length: 16 amino acids. CDR3 sequence (DNA): TGTGCCAGCAGCCAAGAGGAGGGCGCCTCCTACAATGAGCAGTTCTTC. Protein product: CASSQEEGASYNEQFF.

This clone was counted at least ten times. This chain links TRBV5-4 with TRBJ1-3; D is uncertain. Per the germline V gene, CDR1 is SGHNT and CDR2 is YYREEE (reference sequence). The V end was cut by 0 bases, the J end by 2 bases, with 9 bases between. This CDR3 is built from 15 residues. The CDR3 reads CASSLDRGTGNTIYF. CDR3 DNA sequence: TGTGCCAGCAGCTTGGACAGAGGGACTGGAAACACCATATATTTT.